This entry describes one TCR beta chain. Its matching antigen is unknown. This sample is part of a study of T cells in pancreatic ductal adenocarcinoma. CDR3 length: 14 residues. From germline, CDR1 is MNHEY and CDR2 SVGAGI. Trimming took off 6 bases at V and 11 bases at J, with 17 bases between the two ends. Study-level findings and limits: Tumor samples had fewer productive templates and approximately 8.2-fold fewer unique clonotypes than blood. No significant tumor-blood clonality difference; means were about 0.11 and 0.072. The resected pancreatic cancer cohort was biased toward the minority with early-stage disease. Tumor-versus-blood clonality comparisons may be biased toward lower tumor diversity.

Surgery without prior neoadjuvant therapy was the treatment of the selected pancreatic ductal adenocarcinoma patients. TCRdb's copy holds only in-frame clones and misses some; the assay was immunoSEQ multiplex PCR. Of around 15,000 clones in the sample, 90% to 95% are singletons; the top ten hold about 15%. This sequence joins TRBV6-5 and TRBJ1-6; a possible D gene is TRBD1 (5 bases). The receptor was derived from a human donor with pancreatic ductal adenocarcinoma. Sequencing input: PBMCs. CDR3 protein: CASSLGTGTAPLHF. The DNA for the CDR3 is TGTGCCAGCAGCCTCGGGACCGGGACGGCACCCCTCCACTTT.